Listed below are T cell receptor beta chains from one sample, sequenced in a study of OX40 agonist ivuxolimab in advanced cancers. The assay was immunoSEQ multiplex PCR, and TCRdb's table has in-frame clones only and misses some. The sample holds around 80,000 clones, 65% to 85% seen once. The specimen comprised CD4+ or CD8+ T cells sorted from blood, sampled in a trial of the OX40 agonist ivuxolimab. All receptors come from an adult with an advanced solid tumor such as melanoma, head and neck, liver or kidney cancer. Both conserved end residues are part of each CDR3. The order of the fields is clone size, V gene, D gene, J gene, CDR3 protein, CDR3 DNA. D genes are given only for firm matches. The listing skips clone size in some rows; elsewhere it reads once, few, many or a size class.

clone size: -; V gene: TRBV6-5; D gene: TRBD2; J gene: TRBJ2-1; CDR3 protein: CASSYQSRERGNEQFF; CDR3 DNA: TGTGCCAGCAGTTACCAATCGAGGGAGCGGGGCAATGAGCAGTTCTTC
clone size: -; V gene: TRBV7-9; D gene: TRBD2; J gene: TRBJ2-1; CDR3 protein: CASSLATSGRAREQFF; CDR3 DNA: TGTGCCAGCAGCTTAGCCACTAGCGGGAGGGCTCGTGAGCAGTTCTTC
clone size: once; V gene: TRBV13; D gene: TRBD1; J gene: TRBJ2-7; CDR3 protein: CASSSGTGINYEQYF; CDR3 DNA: TGTGCCAGCAGCTCTGGGACAGGGATAAACTACGAGCAGTACTTC
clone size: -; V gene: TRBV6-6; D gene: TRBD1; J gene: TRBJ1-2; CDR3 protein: CASSWDSSYGYTF; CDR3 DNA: TGTGCCAGCAGTTGGGACAGCAGCTATGGCTACACCTTC
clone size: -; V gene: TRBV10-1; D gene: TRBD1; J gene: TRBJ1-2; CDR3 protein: CASSEFRRDREEGYGYTF; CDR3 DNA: TGCGCCAGCAGTGAGTTCCGACGGGACAGGGAGGAGGGCTATGGCTACACCTTC
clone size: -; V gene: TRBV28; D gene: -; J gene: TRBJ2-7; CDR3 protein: CASSTSGTHLSYEQYF; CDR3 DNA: TGTGCCAGCAGTACCTCCGGGACTCACCTCTCCTACGAGCAGTACTTC
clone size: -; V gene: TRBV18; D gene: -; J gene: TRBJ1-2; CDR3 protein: CASSPRADSVLYGYTF; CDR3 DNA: TGTGCCAGCTCACCAAGGGCGGACAGTGTCTTATATGGCTACACCTTC
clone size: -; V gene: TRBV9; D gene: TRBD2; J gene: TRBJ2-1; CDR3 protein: CASSPQVGGRQFF; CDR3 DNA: TGTGCCAGCAGCCCCCAGGTCGGGGGGAGGCAGTTCTTC
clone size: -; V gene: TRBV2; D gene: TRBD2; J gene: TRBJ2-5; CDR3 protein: CATMSESGGAETQYF; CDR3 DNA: TGTGCCACGATGAGTGAGAGCGGGGGGGCAGAGACCCAGTACTTC
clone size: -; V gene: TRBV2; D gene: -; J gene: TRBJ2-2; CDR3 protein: CASRTELLNTGELFF; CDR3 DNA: TGTGCCAGCAGAACAGAGCTACTGAACACCGGGGAGCTGTTTTTT
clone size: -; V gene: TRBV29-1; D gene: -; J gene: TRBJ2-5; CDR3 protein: CSARTYQETQYF; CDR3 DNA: TGCAGCGCACGGACGTACCAAGAGACCCAGTACTTC
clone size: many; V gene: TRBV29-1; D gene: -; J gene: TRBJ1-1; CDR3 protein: CSVEDQGLNTEAFF; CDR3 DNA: TGCAGCGTTGAAGACCAGGGGTTGAACACTGAAGCTTTCTTT
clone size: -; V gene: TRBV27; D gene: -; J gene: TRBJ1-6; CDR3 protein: CASRETGNSPLHF; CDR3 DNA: TGTGCCAGCAGGGAAACAGGGAATTCACCCCTCCACTTT
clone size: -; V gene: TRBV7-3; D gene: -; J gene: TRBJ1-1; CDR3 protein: CASSPTRGLKLAFF; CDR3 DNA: TGTGCCAGCAGCCCCACTCGGGGGCTGAAGCTAGCTTTCTTT
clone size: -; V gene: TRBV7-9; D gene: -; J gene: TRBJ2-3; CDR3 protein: CASSSSDSPTDTQYF; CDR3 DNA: TGTGCCAGCAGCTCATCGGACAGCCCCACAGATACGCAGTATTTT
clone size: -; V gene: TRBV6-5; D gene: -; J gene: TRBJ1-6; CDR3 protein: CASSTGFVSPLHF; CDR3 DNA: TGTGCCAGCAGTACAGGGTTCGTTTCACCCCTCCACTTT
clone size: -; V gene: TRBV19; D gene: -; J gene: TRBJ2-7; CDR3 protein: CASSRTSGPYEQYF; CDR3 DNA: TGTGCCAGTAGTAGAACCTCGGGTCCCTACGAGCAGTACTTC
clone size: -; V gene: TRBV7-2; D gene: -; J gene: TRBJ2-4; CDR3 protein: CASSRTTGAKNIQYF; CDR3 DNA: TGTGCCAGCAGCCGCACTACAGGGGCCAAAAACATTCAGTACTTC
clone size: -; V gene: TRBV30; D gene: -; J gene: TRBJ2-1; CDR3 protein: CAGIPDRYNEQFF; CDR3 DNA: TGTGCCGGCATCCCGGACCGCTACAATGAGCAGTTCTTC
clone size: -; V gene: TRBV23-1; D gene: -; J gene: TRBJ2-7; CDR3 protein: CASSHTDSSYEQYF; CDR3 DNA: TGCGCCAGCAGTCACACGGACAGCTCCTACGAGCAGTACTTC
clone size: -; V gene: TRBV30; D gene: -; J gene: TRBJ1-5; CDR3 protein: CAWSTESNQPQHF; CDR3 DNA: TGTGCCTGGAGTACGGAATCCAATCAGCCCCAGCATTTT
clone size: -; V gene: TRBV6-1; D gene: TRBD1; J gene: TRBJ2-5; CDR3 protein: CASREIRGTETQYF; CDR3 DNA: TGTGCCAGCAGGGAAATCAGGGGGACCGAGACCCAGTACTTC
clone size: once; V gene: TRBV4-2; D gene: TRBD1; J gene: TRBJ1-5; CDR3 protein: CASSQESTGGSFNQPQHF; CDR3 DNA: TGTGCCAGCAGCCAAGAATCTACAGGGGGATCCTTCAATCAGCCCCAGCATTTT
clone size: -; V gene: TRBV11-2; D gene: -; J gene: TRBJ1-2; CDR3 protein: CASSSPDLGGYTF; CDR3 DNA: TGTGCCAGCAGCTCTCCTGATTTGGGCGGCTACACCTTC
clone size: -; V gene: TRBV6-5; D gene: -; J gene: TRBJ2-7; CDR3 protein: CASSPGWTAYEQYF; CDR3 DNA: TGTGCCAGCAGTCCCGGTTGGACAGCCTACGAGCAGTACTTC
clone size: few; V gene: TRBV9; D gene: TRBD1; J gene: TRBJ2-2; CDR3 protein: CASSVSDRGTGELFF; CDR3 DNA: TGTGCCAGCAGCGTTTCGGACAGGGGCACCGGGGAGCTGTTTTTT
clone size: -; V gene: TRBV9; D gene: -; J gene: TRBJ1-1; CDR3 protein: CASSVEQATNTEAFF; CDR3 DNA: TGTGCCAGCAGCGTAGAACAGGCCACGAACACTGAAGCTTTCTTT
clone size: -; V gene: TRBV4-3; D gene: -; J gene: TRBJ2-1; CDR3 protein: CASSQDQGTYNEQFF; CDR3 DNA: TGCGCCAGCAGCCAAGATCAGGGGACCTACAATGAGCAGTTCTTC
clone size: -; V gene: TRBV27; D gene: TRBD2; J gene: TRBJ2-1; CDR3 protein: CASSLSPYIAGGRGNEQFF; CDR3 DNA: TGTGCCAGCAGTTTATCCCCATACATAGCGGGAGGTAGAGGCAATGAGCAGTTCTTC
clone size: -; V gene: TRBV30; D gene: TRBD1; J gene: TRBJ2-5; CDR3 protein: CACAGQGMETQYF; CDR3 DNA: TGTGCCTGTGCGGGACAGGGGATGGAGACCCAGTACTTC
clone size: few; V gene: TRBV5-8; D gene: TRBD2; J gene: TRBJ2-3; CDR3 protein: CASSPGTSGAMTDTQYF; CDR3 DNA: TGTGCCAGCAGCCCCGGGACTAGCGGGGCAATGACAGATACGCAGTATTTT
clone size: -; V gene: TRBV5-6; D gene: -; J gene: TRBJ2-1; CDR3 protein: CASSLGARPEQFF; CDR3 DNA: TGTGCCAGCAGCTTGGGGGCTAGACCTGAGCAGTTCTTC
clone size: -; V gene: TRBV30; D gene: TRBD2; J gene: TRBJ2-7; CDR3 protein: CAWSVRSGLGSSYEQYF; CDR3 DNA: TGTGCCTGGAGTGTACGATCCGGACTAGGGAGCTCCTACGAGCAGTACTTC
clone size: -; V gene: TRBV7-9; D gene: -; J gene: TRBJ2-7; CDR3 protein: CASSLGQVYEQYF; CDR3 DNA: TGTGCCAGCAGCTTAGGGCAGGTCTACGAGCAGTACTTC
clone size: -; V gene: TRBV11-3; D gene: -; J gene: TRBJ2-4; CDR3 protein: CASSPTREGLAKNIQYF; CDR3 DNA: TGTGCCAGCAGCCCCACCCGAGAGGGACTAGCCAAAAACATTCAGTACTTC
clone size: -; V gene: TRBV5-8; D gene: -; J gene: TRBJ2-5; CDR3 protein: CASSLTLGVMGTETQYF; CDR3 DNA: TGTGCCAGCAGCCTCACCCTGGGGGTGATGGGTACAGAGACCCAGTACTTC
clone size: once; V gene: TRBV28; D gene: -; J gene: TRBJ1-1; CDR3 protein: CASSFAGVTEAFF; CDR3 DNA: TGTGCCAGCAGTTTTGCAGGGGTCACTGAAGCTTTCTTT
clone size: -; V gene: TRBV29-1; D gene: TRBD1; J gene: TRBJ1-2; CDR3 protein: CSVGGQGGYTF; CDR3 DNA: TGCAGCGTTGGGGGACAGGGTGGCTACACCTTC
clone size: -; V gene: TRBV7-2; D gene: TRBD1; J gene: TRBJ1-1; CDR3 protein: CASSPRQGVTEAFF; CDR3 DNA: TGTGCCAGCAGCCCTAGACAGGGGGTGACTGAAGCTTTCTTT